This T cell receptor (beta chain) was sequenced for a study of CD8+ T cells in alopecia areata. Turning to the study itself: Treated patients were given 5 to 10 mg oral tofacitinib twice daily. Treatment ran 6 to 18 months, with 6 months of follow-up afterward. Findings and caveats of the study: For lesional scalp, especially alopecia totalis/universalis, clonality was higher than in normal scalp.

Germline V gene data show CDR1 as GTSNPN and CDR2 as SVGIG (reference sequence). Trimming took 1 base from V and 5 from J, leaving 6 bases between them. The CDR3 is 12 residues long. To note about this clone: No antigen is known for it.

Those with alopecia areata gave lesional scalp punch biopsies and peripheral blood. The authors extracted RNA and reverse transcribed it into cDNA as the sequencing template. Method: immunoSEQ multiplex PCR; TCRdb's copy keeps in-frame clones and lacks some. The sample holds more than 110,000 clones; roughly three fifths are singletons and the top ten take roughly 6.5%. The sample was CD4+ T cells sorted from blood, taken at week 0. This sequence joins TRBV30 and TRBJ1-5; no firm D call. The TCR sequence derives from a human donor with alopecia areata. The CDR3 nucleotides are TGTGCCTGGAGTGGGCAGCATCAGCCCCAGCATTTT. This codes for CAWSGQHQPQHF.